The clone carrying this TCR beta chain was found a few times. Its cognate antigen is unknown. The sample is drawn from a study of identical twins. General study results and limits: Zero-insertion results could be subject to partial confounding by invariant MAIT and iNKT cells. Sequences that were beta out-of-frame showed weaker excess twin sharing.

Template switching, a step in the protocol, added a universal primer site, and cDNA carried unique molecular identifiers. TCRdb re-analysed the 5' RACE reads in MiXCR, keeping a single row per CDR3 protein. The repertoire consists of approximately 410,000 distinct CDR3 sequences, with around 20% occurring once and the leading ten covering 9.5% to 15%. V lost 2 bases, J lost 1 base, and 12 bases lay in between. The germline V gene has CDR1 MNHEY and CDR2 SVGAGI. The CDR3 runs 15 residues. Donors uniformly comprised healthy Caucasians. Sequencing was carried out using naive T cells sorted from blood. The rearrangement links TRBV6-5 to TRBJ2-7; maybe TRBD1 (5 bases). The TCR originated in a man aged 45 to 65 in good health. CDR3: CASSYRAGSSYEQYF. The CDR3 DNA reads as TGTGCCAGCAGTTACCGGGCAGGGTCGTCCTACGAGCAGTACTTC.